This T cell receptor (beta chain) was observed in a study of cytomegalovirus exposure and HLA in healthy donors. The PCR had 60 Vbeta and 13 Jbeta primers. Sequenced by immunoSEQ multiplex PCR; TCRdb stores in-frame clones only, minus some. The table has 150,000 to 200,000 clones, over 80% seen once. Concerning this clone itself: Its antigen is undetermined.

Findings and caveats of the study: For most subjects, TCR beta sequences were reported to predict HLA-A and HLA-B alleles with accuracy. Researchers counted around 150 TCR beta chains as cytomegalovirus-associated. For most TCR sequences rarity was the rule, although some public TCRs occurred in many donors.

This CDR3 contains 14 residues. The V end was cut by 2 bases, the J end by 1 base, with 8 bases between. CDR1 is SEHNR, CDR2 FQNEAQ, per germline (reference sequence). The sample consisted of PBMCs. This clonotype was sampled from a human donor in good health. This chain connects TRBV7-9 to TRBJ1-1; D not certain. CDR3 sequence reads: CASSLSVANTEAFF. The CDR3 DNA reads as TGTGCCAGCAGCTTATCGGTAGCGAACACTGAAGCTTTCTTT.